This TCR beta chain came from a study of blood T cell repertoires in COVID-19. Study context: Samples of COVID-19 (acute and convalescent) were obtained from the United States, Italy and Spain. T cells, B-cell-depleted T cells, or PBMCs provided the cDNA or gDNA that served as material.

In the original analysis: Counts of nucleated cells, estimated from reference gene primer amplification, were obtained. Method: immunoSEQ multiplex PCR; TCRdb's copy keeps in-frame clones and lacks some. The DNA was the basis for D and trimming; V, J and clone size are from that table. The data hold roughly 64,000 clones, with 80% to 90% observed a single time. The V end lost 5 bases, the J end lost 0 bases, and 17 bases lay between the germline ends. The CDR3 totals 16 residues. Looked up from germline, CDR1 is SQVTM and CDR2 is ANQGSEA. The chain is built from TRBV29-1 and TRBJ2-1; D may be TRBD2 (6 bases). Sequenced sample: peripheral blood. This TCR was recovered from a man aged 40-55 years with acute or convalescent COVID-19. The CDR3 is CSVIPSGGSSYNEQFF. As DNA, the CDR3 is TGCAGCGTTATCCCCTCCGGGGGTAGCTCCTACAATGAGCAGTTCTTC.